The clone carrying this TCR beta chain was recorded a few times. Its antigen is currently unknown. The CDR3 spans 13 residues. Germline values: CDR1 SQVTM, CDR2 ANQGSEA. The V end was cut by 5 bases, the J end by 0 bases, with 10 bases between. The data were obtained in a study of shared clonotypes between healthy human individuals. Study-level points and caveats: Clonotypes not shared had lower generation probabilities than those common to all four donors.

Terminally differentiated effector memory CD45RA+ cells were left out of the naive CD8 fraction, which was CD45RO-negative and positively selected for CCR7. Sequenced by immunoSEQ multiplex PCR; TCRdb stores in-frame clones only, minus some. The table has roughly 2.1 million clones, about 92% seen once. The V gene is TRBV29-1, the J gene TRBJ2-5; D gene unclear. This TCR was recovered from a man aged 18 to 29 in good health. Some clones in this sample may be carry-over from other donors' samples. The source material was naive CD8+ T cells from PBMCs. CDR3 sequence: CSVLPPYQETQYF. In nucleotides, the CDR3 is TGCAGCGTTCTCCCTCCCTACCAAGAGACCCAGTACTTC.